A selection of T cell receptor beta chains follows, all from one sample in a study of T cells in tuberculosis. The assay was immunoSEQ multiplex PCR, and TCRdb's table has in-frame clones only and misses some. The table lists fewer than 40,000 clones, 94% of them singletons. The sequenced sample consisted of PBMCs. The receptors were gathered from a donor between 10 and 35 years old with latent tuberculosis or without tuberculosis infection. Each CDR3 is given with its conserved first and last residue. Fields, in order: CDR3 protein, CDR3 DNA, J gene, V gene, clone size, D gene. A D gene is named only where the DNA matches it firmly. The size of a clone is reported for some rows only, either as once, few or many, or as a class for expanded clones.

cdr3_aa: CASSSPGTGNGYTF; cdr3_nt: TGTGCCAGTAGTTCTCCCGGGACAGGGAATGGCTACACCTTC; j_call: TRBJ1-2; v_call: TRBV19; clone_size: NA; d_call: TRBD1
cdr3_aa: CASSAHYRAEAFF; cdr3_nt: TGTGCCAGCAGTGCCCATTACAGGGCTGAAGCTTTCTTT; j_call: TRBJ1-1; v_call: TRBV6-4; clone_size: NA; d_call: NA
cdr3_aa: CASSYDRGLVGDTQYF; cdr3_nt: TGTGCCAGCAGCTACGACAGGGGGCTGGTAGGAGATACGCAGTATTTT; j_call: TRBJ2-3; v_call: TRBV7-8; clone_size: NA; d_call: TRBD1
cdr3_aa: CASSERRQFEAFF; cdr3_nt: TGTGCCAGCAGTGAACGGCGGCAGTTTGAAGCTTTCTTT; j_call: TRBJ1-1; v_call: TRBV2; clone_size: once; d_call: NA
cdr3_aa: CASLTSSYEQYF; cdr3_nt: TGTGCCAGCCTGACATCATCCTACGAGCAGTACTTC; j_call: TRBJ2-7; v_call: TRBV2; clone_size: NA; d_call: NA
cdr3_aa: CASQWTGGAGANVLTF; cdr3_nt: TGTGCCAGCCAATGGACGGGAGGGGCTGGGGCCAACGTCCTGACTTTC; j_call: TRBJ2-6; v_call: TRBV27; clone_size: once; d_call: TRBD2
cdr3_aa: CSVSGSASTDTQYF; cdr3_nt: TGCAGCGTTAGCGGATCAGCTAGCACAGATACGCAGTATTTT; j_call: TRBJ2-3; v_call: TRBV29-1; clone_size: NA; d_call: NA
cdr3_aa: CASSLDREQYF; cdr3_nt: TGTGCCAGCAGCTTAGATCGCGAGCAGTACTTC; j_call: TRBJ2-7; v_call: TRBV11-2; clone_size: NA; d_call: NA
cdr3_aa: CASSVADNEQFF; cdr3_nt: TGTGCCAGCAGCGTAGCAGATAATGAGCAGTTCTTC; j_call: TRBJ2-1; v_call: TRBV9; clone_size: NA; d_call: NA
cdr3_aa: CASSIRDRSYEQYF; cdr3_nt: TGTGCCAGTAGTATACGGGACAGGTCCTACGAGCAGTACTTC; j_call: TRBJ2-7; v_call: TRBV19; clone_size: few; d_call: TRBD1
cdr3_aa: CASSSFRETQYF; cdr3_nt: TGTGCCAGCAGCTCGTTCCGAGAGACCCAGTACTTC; j_call: TRBJ2-5; v_call: TRBV7-2; clone_size: NA; d_call: NA
cdr3_aa: CASRAFPGQGARELFF; cdr3_nt: TGTGCCAGCAGGGCATTTCCGGGACAGGGGGCGAGAGAGCTGTTTTTT; j_call: TRBJ2-2; v_call: TRBV27; clone_size: NA; d_call: TRBD1
cdr3_aa: CASSLASQSNEQFF; cdr3_nt: TGTGCCAGCAGCCTCGCATCACAGTCCAATGAGCAGTTCTTC; j_call: TRBJ2-1; v_call: TRBV14; clone_size: once; d_call: NA
cdr3_aa: CASTRRWESGELFF; cdr3_nt: TGTGCCAGCACCCGGCGGTGGGAGTCCGGGGAGCTGTTTTTT; j_call: TRBJ2-2; v_call: TRBV6-1; clone_size: NA; d_call: NA
cdr3_aa: CASRGQGREKLFF; cdr3_nt: TGTGCCAGCAGGGGACAGGGTCGGGAAAAACTGTTTTTT; j_call: TRBJ1-4; v_call: TRBV2; clone_size: NA; d_call: TRBD1
cdr3_aa: CASRSTGRSNEQFF; cdr3_nt: TGTGCCAGCAGATCAACAGGGCGTAGCAATGAGCAGTTCTTC; j_call: TRBJ2-1; v_call: TRBV11-2; clone_size: NA; d_call: NA
cdr3_aa: CASSWDRGETQYF; cdr3_nt: TGTGCCAGCAGCTGGGACAGGGGTGAGACCCAGTACTTC; j_call: TRBJ2-5; v_call: TRBV11-3; clone_size: NA; d_call: TRBD1
cdr3_aa: CASSYSRGNLQYF; cdr3_nt: TGTGCCAGCAGTTACTCCAGGGGGAATTTGCAGTACTTC; j_call: TRBJ2-7; v_call: TRBV6-5; clone_size: NA; d_call: TRBD1
cdr3_aa: CASSLAGAGETQYF; cdr3_nt: TGTGCTAGCAGCTTAGCGGGAGCTGGGGAGACCCAGTACTTC; j_call: TRBJ2-5; v_call: TRBV7-7; clone_size: NA; d_call: TRBD2
cdr3_aa: CASSEIRTGSGYTF; cdr3_nt: TGTGCCAGCAGTGAAATAAGGACAGGGAGCGGCTACACCTTC; j_call: TRBJ1-2; v_call: TRBV2; clone_size: NA; d_call: TRBD1
cdr3_aa: CASSAKLAGEADTQYF; cdr3_nt: TGTGCCAGCAGCGCAAAACTAGCGGGAGAGGCAGATACGCAGTATTTT; j_call: TRBJ2-3; v_call: TRBV7-2; clone_size: NA; d_call: TRBD2
cdr3_aa: CASSLRGRGPQHF; cdr3_nt: TGTGCCAGCAGCTTGCGAGGGAGAGGGCCCCAGCATTTT; j_call: TRBJ1-5; v_call: TRBV5-8; clone_size: once; d_call: NA
cdr3_aa: CASSLIGNTIYF; cdr3_nt: TGCGCCAGCAGCCTAATTGGAAACACCATATATTTT; j_call: TRBJ1-3; v_call: TRBV4-1; clone_size: NA; d_call: NA
cdr3_aa: CASSDTGTRSYEQYF; cdr3_nt: TGTGCCAGCAGTGATACCGGGACTAGATCGTACGAGCAGTACTTC; j_call: TRBJ2-7; v_call: TRBV5-5; clone_size: once; d_call: TRBD2